This T cell receptor beta chain is from a study of blood T cell repertoires in COVID-19. Study-wide context: COVID-19 samples collected from the United States, Italy and Spain covered acute and convalescent phases.

The method was immunoSEQ multiplex PCR; TCRdb's version includes in-frame clones alone and lacks a portion of them. The sample contains 200,000 or so clones, 84% of which appear only once. The CDR3 extends over 17 amino acids. V gave up 4 bases and J gave up 2 bases, with 18 bases separating them. Looked up from germline, CDR1 is SGDLS and CDR2 is YYNGEE. The V and J genes are TRBV9 and TRBJ2-2; D perhaps matches TRBD2 (7 bases). The TCR comes from a woman in her 70s with active or convalescent COVID-19. The sample comprised peripheral blood. In nucleotides, the CDR3 is TGTGCCAGCAGCTTCCCAAGAGGGGGGGATAACACCGGGGAGCTGTTTTTT. Translated, it gives CASSFPRGGDNTGELFF.